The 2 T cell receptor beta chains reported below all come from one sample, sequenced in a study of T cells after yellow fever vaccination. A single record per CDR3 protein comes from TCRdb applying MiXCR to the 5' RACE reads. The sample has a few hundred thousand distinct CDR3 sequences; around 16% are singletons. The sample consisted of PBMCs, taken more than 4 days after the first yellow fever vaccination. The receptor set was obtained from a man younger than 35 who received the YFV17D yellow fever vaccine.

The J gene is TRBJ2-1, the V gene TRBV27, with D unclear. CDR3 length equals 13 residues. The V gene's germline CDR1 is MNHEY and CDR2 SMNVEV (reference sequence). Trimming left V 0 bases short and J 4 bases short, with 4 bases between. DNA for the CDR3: TGTGCCAGCAGTTTATCGAATTACAATGAGCAGTTCTTC. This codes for CASSLSNYNEQFF.

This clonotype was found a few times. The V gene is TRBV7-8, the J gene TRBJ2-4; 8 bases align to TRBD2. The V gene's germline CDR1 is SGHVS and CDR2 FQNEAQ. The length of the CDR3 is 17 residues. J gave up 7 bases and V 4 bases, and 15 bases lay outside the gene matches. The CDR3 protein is CASSSNVLGGAKNIQYF. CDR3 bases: TGTGCCAGCAGCTCTAACGTGCTCGGGGGGGCGAAGAACATTCAGTACTTC. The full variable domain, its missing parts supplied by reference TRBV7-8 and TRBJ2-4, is GAGVSQSPRYKVAKRGQDVALRCDPISGHVSLFWYQQALGQGPEFLTYFQNEAQLDKSGLPSDRFFAERPEGSVSTLKIQRTQQEDSAVYLCASSSNVLGGAKNIQYFGAGTRLSVL.